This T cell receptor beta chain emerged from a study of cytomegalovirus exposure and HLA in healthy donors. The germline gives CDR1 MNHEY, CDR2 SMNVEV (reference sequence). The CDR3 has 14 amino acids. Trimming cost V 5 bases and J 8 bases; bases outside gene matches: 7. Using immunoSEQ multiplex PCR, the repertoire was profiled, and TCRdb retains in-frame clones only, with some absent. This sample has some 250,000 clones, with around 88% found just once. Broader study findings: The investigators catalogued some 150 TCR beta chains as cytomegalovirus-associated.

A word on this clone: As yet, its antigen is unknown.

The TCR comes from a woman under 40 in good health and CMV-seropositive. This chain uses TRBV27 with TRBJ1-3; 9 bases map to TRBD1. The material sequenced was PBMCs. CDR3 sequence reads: CASSPGTGWDTIYF. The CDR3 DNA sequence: TGTGCCAGCAGTCCCGGGACAGGGTGGGACACCATATATTTT.